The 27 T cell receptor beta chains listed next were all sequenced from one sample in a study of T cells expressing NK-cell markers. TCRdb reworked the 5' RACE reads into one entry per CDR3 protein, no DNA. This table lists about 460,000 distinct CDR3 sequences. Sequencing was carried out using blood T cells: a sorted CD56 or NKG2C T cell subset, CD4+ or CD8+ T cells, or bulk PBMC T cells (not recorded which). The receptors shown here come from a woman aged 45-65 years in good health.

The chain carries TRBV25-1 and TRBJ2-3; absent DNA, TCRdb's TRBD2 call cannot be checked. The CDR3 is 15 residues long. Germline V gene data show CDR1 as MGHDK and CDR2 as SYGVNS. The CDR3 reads CASSIAGTGTDTQYF.

The CDR3 spells CASSLSPAHSYEQYF. The V gene is TRBV7-3, the J gene TRBJ2-7; TCRdb gives TRBD1 as the D gene, but with no DNA this cannot be confirmed. Germline loops: CDR1 SGHTA, CDR2 FQGTGA. The CDR3 totals 15 residues.

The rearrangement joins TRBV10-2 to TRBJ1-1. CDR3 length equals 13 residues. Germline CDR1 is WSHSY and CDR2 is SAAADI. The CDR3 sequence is CASTRHQSTEAFF.

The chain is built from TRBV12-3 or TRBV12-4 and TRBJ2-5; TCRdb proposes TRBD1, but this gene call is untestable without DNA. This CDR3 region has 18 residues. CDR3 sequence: CASSIDWTGPNYQETQYF.

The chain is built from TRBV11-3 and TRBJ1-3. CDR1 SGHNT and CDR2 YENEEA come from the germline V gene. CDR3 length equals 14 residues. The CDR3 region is CASRQEVSGNTIYF.

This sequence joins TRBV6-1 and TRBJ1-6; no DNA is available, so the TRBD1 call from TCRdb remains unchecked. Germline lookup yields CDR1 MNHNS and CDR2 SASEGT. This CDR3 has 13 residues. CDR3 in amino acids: CASNPGPGSPLHF.

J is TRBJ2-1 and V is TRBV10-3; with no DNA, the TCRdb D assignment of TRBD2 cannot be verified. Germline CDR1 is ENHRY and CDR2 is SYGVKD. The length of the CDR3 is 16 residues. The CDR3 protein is CAISEISRETYNEQFF.

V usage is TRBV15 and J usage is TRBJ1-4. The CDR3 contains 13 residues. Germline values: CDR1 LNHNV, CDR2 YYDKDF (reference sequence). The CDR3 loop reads CATSSGRYEKLFF.

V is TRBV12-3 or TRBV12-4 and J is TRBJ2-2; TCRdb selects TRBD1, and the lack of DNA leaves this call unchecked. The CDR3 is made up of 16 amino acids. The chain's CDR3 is CASSFPLGGYAGELFF.

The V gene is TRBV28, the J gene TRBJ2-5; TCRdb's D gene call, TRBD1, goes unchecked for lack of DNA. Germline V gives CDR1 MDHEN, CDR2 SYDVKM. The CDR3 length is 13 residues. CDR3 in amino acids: CATGQGDQETQYF.

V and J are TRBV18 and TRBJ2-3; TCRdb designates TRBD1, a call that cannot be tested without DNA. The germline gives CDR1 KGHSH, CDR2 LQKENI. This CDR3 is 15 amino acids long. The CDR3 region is CASSTGTGLTDTQYF.

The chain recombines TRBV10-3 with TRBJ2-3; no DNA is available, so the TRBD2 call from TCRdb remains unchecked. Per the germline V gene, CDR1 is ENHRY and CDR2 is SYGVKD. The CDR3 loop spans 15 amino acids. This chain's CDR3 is CAISEVGELTDTQYF.

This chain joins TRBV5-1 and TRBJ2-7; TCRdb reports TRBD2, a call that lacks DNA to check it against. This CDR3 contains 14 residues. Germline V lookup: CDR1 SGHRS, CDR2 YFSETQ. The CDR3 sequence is CASSLLRGGVEQYF.

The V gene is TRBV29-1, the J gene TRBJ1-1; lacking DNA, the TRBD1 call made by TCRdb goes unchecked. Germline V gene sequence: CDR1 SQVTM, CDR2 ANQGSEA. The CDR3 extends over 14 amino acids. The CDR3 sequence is CSVPDRETDTEAFF.

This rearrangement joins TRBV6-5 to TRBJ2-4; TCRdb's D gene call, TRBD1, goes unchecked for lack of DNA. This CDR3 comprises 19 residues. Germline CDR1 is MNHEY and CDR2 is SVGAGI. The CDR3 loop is CASSYSGTGVPLGKNIQYF.

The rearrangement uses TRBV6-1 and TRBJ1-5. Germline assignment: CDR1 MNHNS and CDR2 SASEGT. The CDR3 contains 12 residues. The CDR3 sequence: CASTLSNQPQHF.

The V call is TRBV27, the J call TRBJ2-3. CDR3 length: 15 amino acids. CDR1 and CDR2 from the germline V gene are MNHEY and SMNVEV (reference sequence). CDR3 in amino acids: CASSFSATPTDTQYF.

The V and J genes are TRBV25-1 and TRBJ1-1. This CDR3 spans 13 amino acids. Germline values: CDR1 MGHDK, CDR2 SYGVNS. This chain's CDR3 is CASSESGRRAAFF.

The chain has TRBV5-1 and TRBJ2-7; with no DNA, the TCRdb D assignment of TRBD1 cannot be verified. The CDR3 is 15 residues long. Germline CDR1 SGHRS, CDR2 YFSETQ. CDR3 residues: CASRPRAESSYEQYF.

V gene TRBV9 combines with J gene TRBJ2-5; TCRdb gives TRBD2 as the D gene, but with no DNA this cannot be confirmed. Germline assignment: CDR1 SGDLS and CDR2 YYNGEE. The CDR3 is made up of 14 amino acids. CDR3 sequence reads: CASSPRIRGETQYF.

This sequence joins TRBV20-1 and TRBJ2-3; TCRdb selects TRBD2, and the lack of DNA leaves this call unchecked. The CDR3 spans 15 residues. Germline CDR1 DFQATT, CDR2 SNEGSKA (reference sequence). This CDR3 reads CSANRLAASTDTQYF.

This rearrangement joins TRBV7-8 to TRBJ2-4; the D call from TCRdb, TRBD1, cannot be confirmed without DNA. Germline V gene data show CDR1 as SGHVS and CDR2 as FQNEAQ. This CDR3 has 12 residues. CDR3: CASSRRGDIQYF. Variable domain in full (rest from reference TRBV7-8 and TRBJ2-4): GAGVSQSPRYKVAKRGQDVALRCDPISGHVSLFWYQQALGQGPEFLTYFQNEAQLDKSGLPSDRFFAERPEGSVSTLKIQRTQQEDSAVYLCASSRRGDIQYFGAGTRLSVL.

The CDR3 protein is CASSSGPRQYF. The rearrangement uses TRBV5-1 and TRBJ2-4. This CDR3 has 11 residues. CDR1 is SGHRS and CDR2 is YFSETQ in the germline V gene. Full variable domain (remainder filled in from reference TRBV5-1 and TRBJ2-4): KAGVTQTPRYLIKTRGQQVTLSCSPISGHRSVSWYQQTPGQGLQFLFEYFSETQRNKGNFPGRFSGRQFSNSRSEMNVSTLELGDSALYLCASSSGPRQYFGAGTRLSVL.

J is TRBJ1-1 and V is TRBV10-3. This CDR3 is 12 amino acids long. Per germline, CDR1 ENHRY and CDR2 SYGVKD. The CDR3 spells CAISVRDTEAFF.

This CDR3 is CASSRLGPLDTQYF. The gene calls are TRBV4-1 and TRBJ2-3; there is no DNA to check the TCRdb D call of TRBD1. Germline loops: CDR1 MGHRA, CDR2 YSYEKL. This CDR3 comprises 14 residues.

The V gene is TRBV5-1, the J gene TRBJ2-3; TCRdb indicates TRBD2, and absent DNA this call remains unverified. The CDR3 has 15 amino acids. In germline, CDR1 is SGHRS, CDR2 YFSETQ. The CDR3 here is CASSSGLAETDTQYF.

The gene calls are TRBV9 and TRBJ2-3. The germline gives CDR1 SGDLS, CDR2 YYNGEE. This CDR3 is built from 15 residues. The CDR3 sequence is CASSASIGNVDTQYF.